This T cell receptor (beta chain) was recorded in a study of cytomegalovirus exposure and HLA in healthy donors. For the study at large: Findings of an earlier analysis included 110 million or so unique TCR beta sequences from roughly 200 million T cells.

This CDR3 has 11 residues. Per the germline V gene, CDR1 is WNHNN and CDR2 is SYGVQD (reference sequence). Trimming pared 9 bases from V and 5 bases from J, leaving 10 bases between. This PCR relied on a set of 60 Vbeta primers and 13 Jbeta primers. TCRdb keeps only in-frame clones here, not all; method: immunoSEQ multiplex PCR. The profile shows over 100,000 clones, over 65% of them singletons. Regarding the study as a whole: In terms of immune exposure information, only CMV serostatus was available. 15,000 to 20,000 TCR beta sequences were associated with HLA alleles at 0.05 false discovery rate in a later analysis. Using the classifier, cytomegalovirus status was reportedly diagnosed with high specificity and sensitivity.

Of note for this clone: Its antigen is as yet unknown.

V and J are TRBV10-1 and TRBJ2-5; a weak D match, TRBD2 (7 bases). This clonotype originated in a man in his forties or fifties in good health and CMV-seronegative. The sample was PBMCs. The CDR3 protein is CARGRGETQYF. The DNA for the CDR3 is TGCGCCAGGGGGAGGGGGGAGACCCAGTACTTC.